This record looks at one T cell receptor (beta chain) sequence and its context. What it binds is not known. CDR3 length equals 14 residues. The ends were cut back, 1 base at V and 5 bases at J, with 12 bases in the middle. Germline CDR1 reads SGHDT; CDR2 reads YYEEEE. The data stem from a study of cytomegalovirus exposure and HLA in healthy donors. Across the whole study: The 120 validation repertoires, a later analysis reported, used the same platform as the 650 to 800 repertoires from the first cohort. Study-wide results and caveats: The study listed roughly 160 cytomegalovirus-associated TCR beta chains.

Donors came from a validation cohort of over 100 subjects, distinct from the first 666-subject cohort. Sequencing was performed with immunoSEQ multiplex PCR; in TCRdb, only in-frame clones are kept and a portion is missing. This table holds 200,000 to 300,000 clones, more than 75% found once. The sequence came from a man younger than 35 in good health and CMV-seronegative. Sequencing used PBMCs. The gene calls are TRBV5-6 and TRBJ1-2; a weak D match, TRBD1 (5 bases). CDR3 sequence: CASSLLAGTYGYTF. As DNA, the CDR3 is TGTGCCAGCAGCTTGTTAGCAGGGACTTATGGCTACACCTTC.